This T cell receptor beta chain was sequenced in a study of cytomegalovirus exposure and HLA in healthy donors. Germline loops: CDR1 SNHLY, CDR2 FYNNEI. V shed 4 bases, J shed 8 bases, and the junction held 6 bases outside the gene matches. The length of the CDR3 is 14 residues. The PCR had 60 Vbeta and 13 Jbeta primers. Measured with immunoSEQ multiplex PCR; TCRdb has only the in-frame clones, and not every one. Among 110,000 to 150,000 clones, nearly 10% were seen once, and the ten largest hold 1.8%. This TCR was recovered from a man aged 50 to 60 in good health and CMV-seronegative. The chain employs TRBV2 and TRBJ2-1; TRBD1 aligns across 9 bases. Specimen: PBMCs. CDR3 region: CASSVGQGGDEQFF. The CDR3 nucleotides are TGTGCCAGCAGTGTGGGACAGGGAGGGGATGAGCAGTTCTTC.